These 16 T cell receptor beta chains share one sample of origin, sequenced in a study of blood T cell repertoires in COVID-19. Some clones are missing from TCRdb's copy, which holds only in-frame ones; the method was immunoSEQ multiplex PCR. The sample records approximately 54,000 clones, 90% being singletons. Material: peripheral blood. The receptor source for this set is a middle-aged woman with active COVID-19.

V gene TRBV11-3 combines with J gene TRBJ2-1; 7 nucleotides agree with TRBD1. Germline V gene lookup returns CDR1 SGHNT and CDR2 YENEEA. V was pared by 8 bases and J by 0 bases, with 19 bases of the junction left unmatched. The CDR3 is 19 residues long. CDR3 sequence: CASGPQGWGAVSSYNEQFF. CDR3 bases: TGTGCCAGCGGCCCACAGGGGTGGGGAGCGGTTAGCTCCTACAATGAGCAGTTCTTC.

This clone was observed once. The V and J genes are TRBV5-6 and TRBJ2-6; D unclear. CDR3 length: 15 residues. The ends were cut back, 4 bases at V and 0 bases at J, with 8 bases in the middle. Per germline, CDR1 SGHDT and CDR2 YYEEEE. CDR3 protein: CASSVDSSGANVLTF. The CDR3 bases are TGTGCCAGCAGCGTCGACTCCTCTGGGGCCAACGTCCTGACTTTC.

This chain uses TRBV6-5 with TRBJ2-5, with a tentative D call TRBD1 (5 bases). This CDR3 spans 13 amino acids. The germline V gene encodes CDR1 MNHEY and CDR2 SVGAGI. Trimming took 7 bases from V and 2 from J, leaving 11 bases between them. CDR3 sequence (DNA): TGTGCCAGCACAAGGGGCCTACAAGAGACCCAGTACTTC. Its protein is CASTRGLQETQYF.

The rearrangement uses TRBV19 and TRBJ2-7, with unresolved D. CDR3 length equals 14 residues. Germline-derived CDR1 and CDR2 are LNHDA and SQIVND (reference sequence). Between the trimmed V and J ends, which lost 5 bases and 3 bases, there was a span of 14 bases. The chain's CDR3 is CASSRSGSSYEQYF. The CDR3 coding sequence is TGTGCCAGTAGTCGGAGTGGCAGCAGCTACGAGCAGTACTTC. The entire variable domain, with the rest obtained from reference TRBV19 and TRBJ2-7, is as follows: DGGITQSPKYLFRKEGQNVTLSCEQNLNHDAMYWYRQDPGQGLRLIYYSQIVNDFQKGDIAEGYSVSREKKESFPLTVTSAQKNPTAFYLCASSRSGSSYEQYFGPGTRLTVT.

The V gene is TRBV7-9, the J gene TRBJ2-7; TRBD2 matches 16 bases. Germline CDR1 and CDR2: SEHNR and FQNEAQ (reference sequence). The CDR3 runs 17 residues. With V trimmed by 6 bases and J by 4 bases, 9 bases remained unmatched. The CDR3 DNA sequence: TGTGCCAGCAGTCCGGGACTAGCGGGGGGGCTTCTTTACGAGCAGTACTTC. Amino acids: CASSPGLAGGLLYEQYF.

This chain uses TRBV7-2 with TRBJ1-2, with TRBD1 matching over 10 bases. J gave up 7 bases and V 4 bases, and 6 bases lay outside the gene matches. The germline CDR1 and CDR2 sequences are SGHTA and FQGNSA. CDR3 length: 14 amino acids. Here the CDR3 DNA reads TGTGCCAGCAGCTCAGACAGGGGGCGCGGTGGCTACACCTTC. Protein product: CASSSDRGRGGYTF.

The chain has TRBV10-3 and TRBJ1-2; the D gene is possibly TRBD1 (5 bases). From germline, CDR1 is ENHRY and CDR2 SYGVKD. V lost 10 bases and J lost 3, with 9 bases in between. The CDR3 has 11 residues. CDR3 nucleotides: TGTGCCACGACAGAATACTATGGCTACACCTTC. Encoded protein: CATTEYYGYTF.

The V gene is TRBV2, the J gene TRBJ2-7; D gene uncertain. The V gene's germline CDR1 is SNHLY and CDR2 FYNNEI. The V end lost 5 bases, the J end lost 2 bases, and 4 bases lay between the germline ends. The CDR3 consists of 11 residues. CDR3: CASSITYEQYF. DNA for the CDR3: TGTGCCAGCAGTATAACCTACGAGCAGTACTTC.

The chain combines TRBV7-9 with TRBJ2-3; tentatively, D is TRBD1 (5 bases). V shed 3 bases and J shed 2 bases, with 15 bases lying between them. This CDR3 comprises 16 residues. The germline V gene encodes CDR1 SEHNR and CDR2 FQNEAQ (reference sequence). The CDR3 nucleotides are TGTGCCAGCAGCTTTAATCCGGACATCCTCACAGATACGCAGTATTTT. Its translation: CASSFNPDILTDTQYF. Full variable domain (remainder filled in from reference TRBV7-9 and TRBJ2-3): DTGVSQNPRHKITKRGQNVTFRCDPISEHNRLYWYRQTLGQGPEFLTYFQNEAQLEKSRLLSDRFSAERPKGSFSTLEIQRTEQGDSAMYLCASSFNPDILTDTQYFGPGTRLTVL.

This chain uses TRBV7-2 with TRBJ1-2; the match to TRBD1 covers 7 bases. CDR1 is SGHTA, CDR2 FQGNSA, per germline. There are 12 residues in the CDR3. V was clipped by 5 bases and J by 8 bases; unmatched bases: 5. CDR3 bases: TGTGCCAGCAGCGTACACAGGGGAGGCTACACCTTC. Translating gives CASSVHRGGYTF.

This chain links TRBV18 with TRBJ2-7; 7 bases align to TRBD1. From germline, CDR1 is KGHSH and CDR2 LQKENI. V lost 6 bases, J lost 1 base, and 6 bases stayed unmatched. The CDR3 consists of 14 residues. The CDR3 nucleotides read TGTGCCAGCTCCAACAGGGGCCGATCCTACGAGCAGTACTTC. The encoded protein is CASSNRGRSYEQYF.

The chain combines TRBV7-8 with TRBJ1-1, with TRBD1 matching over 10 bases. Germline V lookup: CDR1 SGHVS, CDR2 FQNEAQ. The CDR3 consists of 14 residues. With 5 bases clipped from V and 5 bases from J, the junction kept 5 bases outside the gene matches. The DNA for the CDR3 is TGTGCCAGCAGCCCGGACAGGGGGGGTACTGAAGCTTTCTTT. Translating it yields CASSPDRGGTEAFF.

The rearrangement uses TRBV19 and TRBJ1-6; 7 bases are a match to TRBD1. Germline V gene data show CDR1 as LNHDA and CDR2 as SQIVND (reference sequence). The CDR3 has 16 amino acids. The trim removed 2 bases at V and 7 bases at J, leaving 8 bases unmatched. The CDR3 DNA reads TGTGCCAGTAGTATATCCGGGACAGTCCCCAATTCACCCCTCCACTTT. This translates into CASSISGTVPNSPLHF.

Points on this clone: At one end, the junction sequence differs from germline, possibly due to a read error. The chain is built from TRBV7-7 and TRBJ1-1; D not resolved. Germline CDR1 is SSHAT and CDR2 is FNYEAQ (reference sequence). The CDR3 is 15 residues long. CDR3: CASSLVSAESTEAFF. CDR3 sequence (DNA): TGTGCTAGCAGCTTAGTTTCCGCAGAATCCACTGAAGCTTTCTTT.

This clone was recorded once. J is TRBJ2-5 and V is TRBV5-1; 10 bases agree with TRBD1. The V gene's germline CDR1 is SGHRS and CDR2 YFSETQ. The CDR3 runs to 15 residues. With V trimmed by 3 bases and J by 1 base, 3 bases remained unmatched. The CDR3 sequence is CASSSTGGSQETQYF. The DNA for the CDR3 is TGCGCCAGCAGCTCGACAGGGGGCTCCCAAGAGACCCAGTACTTC.

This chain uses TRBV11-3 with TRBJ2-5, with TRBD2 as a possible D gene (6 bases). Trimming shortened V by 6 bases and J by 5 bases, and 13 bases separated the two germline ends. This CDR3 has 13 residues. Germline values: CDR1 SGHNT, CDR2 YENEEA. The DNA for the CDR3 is TGTGCCAGCAGTAGGGACTCAAGGGAGACCCAGTACTTC. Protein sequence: CASSRDSRETQYF.